The 21 T cell receptor beta chains presented below share a single source sample, sequenced in a study of T-cell reconstitution after alpha-beta-depleted transplantation in children. Preparation of the TCRbeta library used unique molecular identifiers. A single record per CDR3 protein comes from TCRdb applying MiXCR to the PCR reads. The repertoire consists of hundreds of thousands of distinct CDR3 sequences, with around 13% occurring once and the leading ten covering 0.79%. The specimen was PBMCs, collected before TCRalphabeta/CD19-depleted stem cell transplant. Receptor source: a girl aged 2-9 years with congenital amegakaryocytic thrombocytopenia, due to receive a stem cell transplant.

This clonotype appeared many times. The chain joins TRBV5-6 to TRBJ2-1; no clear D gene. This CDR3 spans 12 amino acids. Germline V CDR1 and CDR2: SGHDT, YYEEEE. V was pared by 4 bases and J by 5 bases, with 7 bases between. DNA of the CDR3: TGTGCCAGCAGCAGTACTAACAATGAGCAGTTCTTC. As protein: CASSSTNNEQFF. The full variable domain, in which reference TRBV5-6 and TRBJ2-1 provide the parts outside the CDR3, is DAGVTQSPTHLIKTRGQQVTLRCSPKSGHDTVSWYQQALGQGPQFIFQYYEEEERQRGNFPDRFSGHQFPNYSSELNVNALLLGDSALYLCASSSTNNEQFFGPGTRLTVL.

Concerning this clonotype itself: A much more abundant neighbour one base away suggests this may be a read error. The chain is built from TRBV3-1 and TRBJ2-2; 8 nucleotides match TRBD1. With 6 bases clipped from V and 2 bases from J, the junction kept 2 bases outside the gene matches. This CDR3 comprises 14 residues. CDR1 and CDR2 from the germline V gene are LGHDT and YNNKEL (reference sequence). CDR3 coding DNA: TGTGCCAGCAGGACAGGGGTCAACACCGGGGAGCTGTTTTTT. Translating it yields CASRTGVNTGELFF.

V and J are TRBV10-3 and TRBJ2-3, with 8 bases identical to TRBD1. Germline trimming cut 5 bases from V and 2 bases from J; bases unmatched to any gene: 6. Germline CDR1 ENHRY, CDR2 SYGVKD. The CDR3 runs to 15 residues. CDR3 residues: CAISPDRGATDTQYF. As DNA, the CDR3 is TGTGCCATCAGTCCCGACAGGGGAGCCACAGATACGCAGTATTTT.

This clonotype was seen a handful of times. The chain employs TRBV27 and TRBJ2-7; tentatively, D is TRBD1 (5 bases). V lost 3 bases and J 2 bases, leaving 11 bases between the germline ends. There are 14 residues in the CDR3. Looked up from germline, CDR1 is MNHEY and CDR2 is SMNVEV (reference sequence). CDR3 in amino acids: CASSLGRVAYEQYF. The CDR3 bases are TGTGCCAGCAGTTTGGGCAGGGTAGCCTACGAGCAGTACTTC.

This rearrangement joins TRBV28 to TRBJ2-1; 16 nucleotides align to TRBD2. Per the germline V gene, CDR1 is MDHEN and CDR2 is SYDVKM. The ends lost 7 bases at V and 6 bases at J; junction bases unmatched: 12. This CDR3 region has 18 residues. In DNA, the CDR3 is TGTGCCAGCAAAGTACCGGGACTAGCGGGAGGGTTAGGCAATGAGCAGTTCTTC. Translation gives CASKVPGLAGGLGNEQFF.

This clonotype was seen ten or more times. The chain combines TRBV20-1 with TRBJ2-2; tentative D call: TRBD1 (6 bases). Trimming shortened V by 3 bases and J by 2 bases, and 10 bases separated the two germline ends. CDR1 is DFQATT and CDR2 is SNEGSKA in the germline V gene (reference sequence). The CDR3 runs 14 residues. The CDR3 here is CSARGRGNTGELFF. DNA for the CDR3: TGCAGTGCTAGGGGCAGGGGAAACACCGGGGAGCTGTTTTTT.

This clonotype was seen ten or more times. The chain employs TRBV11-2 and TRBJ2-3; TRBD2 agrees at 8 bases. The CDR3 sequence is 17 residues long. V shed 5 bases and J 2 bases; nucleotides not matched to a gene: 12. The germline V gene encodes CDR1 SGHAT and CDR2 FQNNGV. The CDR3 sequence: CASSLDPGLAITDTQYF. In DNA, the CDR3 is TGTGCCAGCAGCCTCGATCCCGGACTAGCTATCACAGATACGCAGTATTTT.

The chain links TRBV9 to TRBJ2-1; no clear D. The germline V and J ends were trimmed by 3 bases and 7 bases, with 14 bases remaining between them. In germline, CDR1 is SGDLS, CDR2 YYNGEE. The CDR3 is made up of 14 amino acids. CDR3 sequence reads: CASSGGSTGNEQFF. CDR3 DNA sequence: TGTGCCAGCAGCGGTGGATCCACTGGGAATGAGCAGTTCTTC.

This clonotype turned up a few times. CDR3 in amino acids: CASSGVAGVVDNEQFF. In DNA, the CDR3 is TGTGCCAGCAGTGGAGTAGCGGGAGTGGTGGACAATGAGCAGTTCTTC. V usage is TRBV2 and J usage is TRBJ2-1, with 9 bases lining up with TRBD2. CDR1 and CDR2 from the germline V gene are SNHLY and FYNNEI. The CDR3 is made up of 16 amino acids. V lost 4 bases, J lost 5 bases, and 9 bases stayed unmatched.

The rearrangement joins TRBV5-1 to TRBJ2-3, with 7 bases matching TRBD2. Losses at the gene ends were 0 bases for V and 5 bases for J; bases not matched to a gene: 9. The CDR3 has 16 residues. Germline loops: CDR1 SGHRS, CDR2 YFSETQ. CDR3 sequence reads: CASSLGPGGSGDTQYF. The CDR3 DNA follows: TGCGCCAGCAGCTTGGGACCCGGGGGGAGCGGAGATACGCAGTATTTT.

The rearrangement links TRBV5-1 to TRBJ2-1; 10 nucleotides match TRBD1. Germline CDR1 and CDR2: SGHRS and YFSETQ. J was trimmed by 0 bases and V by 2 bases; bases with no gene match: 14. This CDR3 contains 20 residues. The CDR3, as DNA: TGCGCCAGCAGCTTTGCGGGACAGGGGACCTCATTTTCCTCCTACAATGAGCAGTTCTTC. This sequence encodes CASSFAGQGTSFSSYNEQFF.

This clonotype has at least ten counts. The chain employs TRBV29-1 and TRBJ2-1; 9 positions match TRBD1. With 2 bases clipped from V and 6 bases from J, the junction kept 8 bases outside the gene matches. CDR1 SQVTM and CDR2 ANQGSEA come from the germline V gene. The CDR3 has 15 residues. CDR3 DNA: TGCAGCGTTGAAATTCGGGACAGGGTTTTCAATGAGCAGTTCTTC. This translates into CSVEIRDRVFNEQFF.

The J gene is TRBJ2-2, the V gene TRBV5-1; D is unresolved. V lost 0 bases, J lost 4 bases, and 7 bases lay in between. CDR3 size: 14 residues. Germline CDR1 is SGHRS and CDR2 is YFSETQ. In nucleotides, the CDR3 is TGCGCCAGCAGCTTGGCCCAACCCACCGGGGAGCTGTTTTTT. This codes for CASSLAQPTGELFF. Complete variable domain (other parts from reference TRBV5-1 and TRBJ2-2): KAGVTQTPRYLIKTRGQQVTLSCSPISGHRSVSWYQQTPGQGLQFLFEYFSETQRNKGNFPGRFSGRQFSNSRSEMNVSTLELGDSALYLCASSLAQPTGELFFGEGSRLTVL.

This clonotype appeared many times. The V gene is TRBV10-3, the J gene TRBJ1-5; D remains unclear. The CDR3 consists of 13 residues. With 6 bases removed from V and 4 bases from J, the gap between germline ends came to 10 bases. CDR1 is ENHRY, CDR2 SYGVKD, per germline. CDR3 residues: CAIRTLPNQPQHF. CDR3 DNA sequence: TGTGCCATCAGGACCCTCCCGAATCAGCCCCAGCATTTT.

Many counts were recorded for this clonotype. J is TRBJ2-1 and V is TRBV27; no definite D call. The CDR3 loop spans 13 amino acids. V shed 3 bases and J shed 9 bases, with 12 bases lying between them. Germline lookup yields CDR1 MNHEY and CDR2 SMNVEV (reference sequence). The CDR3 DNA reads as TGTGCCAGCAGTTTGACTGCCGCCCGTGAGCAGTTCTTC. This translates into CASSLTAAREQFF.

V and J are TRBV20-1 and TRBJ2-1; 11 nucleotides line up with TRBD2. With 0 bases clipped from V and 8 bases from J, the junction kept 12 bases outside the gene matches. This CDR3 has 17 amino acids. Germline V gene data show CDR1 as DFQATT and CDR2 as SNEGSKA (reference sequence). The CDR3 nucleotides are TGCAGTGCTAGAGACCCGCTGGGTAGCGGGAGGGCCTATGAGCAGTTCTTC. It yields the protein CSARDPLGSGRAYEQFF.

This clonotype showed up many times. The chain uses TRBV7-2 and TRBJ1-4, with D tentatively TRBD1 (5 bases). The germline gives CDR1 SGHTA, CDR2 FQGNSA. The V end was cut by 3 bases, the J end by 2 bases, with 13 bases between. This CDR3 comprises 16 residues. The CDR3 protein is CASSLGLGGTNEKLFF. The CDR3 DNA sequence: TGTGCCAGCAGCTTGGGATTGGGGGGGACTAATGAAAAACTGTTTTTT.

This clonotype showed up just a few times. The genes are TRBV20-1 and TRBJ2-7; 14 nucleotides line up with TRBD2. The CDR3 length is 18 residues. CDR1 DFQATT and CDR2 SNEGSKA come from the germline V gene (reference sequence). V lost 1 base and J lost 3; bases outside the gene matches: 11. CDR3 amino acids: CSARVTSGRATLGYEQYF. CDR3 nucleotides: TGCAGTGCTAGAGTGACTAGCGGGAGGGCAACACTAGGCTACGAGCAGTACTTC.

This clonotype was seen repeatedly, ten times or more. The chain has TRBV20-1 and TRBJ2-7; D gene uncertain. Germline lookup yields CDR1 DFQATT and CDR2 SNEGSKA (reference sequence). CDR3 length equals 15 residues. Trimming took 1 base from V and 4 from J, leaving 17 bases between them. The CDR3 is CSARVRDRLGYEQYF. The DNA of the CDR3 is TGCAGTGCTAGAGTTAGAGACCGACTTGGATACGAGCAGTACTTC.

The J gene is TRBJ2-7, the V gene TRBV27, with TRBD2 matching over 7 bases. V gave up 2 bases and J gave up 6 bases; unmatched junction bases: 7. Germline lookup yields CDR1 MNHEY and CDR2 SMNVEV (reference sequence). This CDR3 spans 14 amino acids. CDR3 amino acids: CASSLVAGVLEQYF. In DNA form, the CDR3 reads TGTGCCAGCAGTTTAGTGGCGGGAGTCCTCGAGCAGTACTTC.

This clonotype was recorded at least ten times. V usage is TRBV2 and J usage is TRBJ1-5, with no clear D. The germline V and J ends were trimmed by 4 bases and 2 bases, with 12 bases remaining between them. Per germline, CDR1 SNHLY and CDR2 FYNNEI. The CDR3 has 15 residues. The CDR3 spells CASSGPVRGNQPQHF. The DNA of the CDR3 is TGTGCCAGCAGTGGCCCTGTACGGGGCAATCAGCCCCAGCATTTT.